This TCR beta chain was identified in a study of CD8+ T cells in alopecia areata. Following extraction, RNA underwent reverse transcription to cDNA, which served as the sequencing template. Clones were read by immunoSEQ multiplex PCR, and TCRdb kept only the in-frame ones, dropping some. The sample shows tens of thousands of clones, roughly 51% of them seen only once. Lesional scalp punch biopsies and peripheral blood came from alopecia areata patients. There are 16 residues in the CDR3. The germline V and J ends were trimmed by 5 bases and 2 bases, with 17 bases remaining between them. CDR1 and CDR2 from the germline V gene are SEHNR and FQNEAQ (reference sequence).

The V call is TRBV7-9, the J call TRBJ2-3; D is perhaps TRBD2 (6 bases). Sequenced material: NKG2D-high CD8+ T cells sorted from blood. The sequence was obtained from a human donor with alopecia areata. This CDR3 reads CASSTMNGGSTDTQYF. CDR3 DNA: TGTGCCAGCAGCACAATGAACGGGGGTTCCACAGATACGCAGTATTTT.